The subject of this entry is one T cell receptor beta chain. The antigen remains undetermined. Germline V lookup: CDR1 DFQATT, CDR2 SNEGSKA (reference sequence). The CDR3 covers 11 residues. The germline V and J ends were trimmed by 3 bases and 7 bases, with 6 bases remaining between them. Patients presented with locally advanced or metastatic urothelial carcinoma. These data come from a study of PD-L1 blockade in urothelial cancer. Overall study: Most patients, about 85% of the roughly 30, were males with bladder-origin cancer. It was at 3 weeks (second dose) and 6 weeks after treatment start that blood was analyzed.

The method was immunoSEQ multiplex PCR; TCRdb's version includes in-frame clones alone and lacks a portion of them. The repertoire includes around 30,000 clones, around 75% of them detected once, and just over 2% sits in the top ten. Study findings and constraints: Pretreatment TCR clonality in blood, when below the median, was predictive of better survival.

The chain is built from TRBV20-1 and TRBJ2-2; D not certain. This clonotype originated in a man aged 45-65 years with urothelial cancer. The input for sequencing was PBMCs, taken around atezolizumab (anti-PD-L1) treatment. The CDR3 coding sequence is TGCAGTGCTAGGAGAGTCGGGGAGCTGTTTTTT. Its protein product is CSARRVGELFF.